The 8 T cell receptor beta chains below were found in one sample sequenced in a study of blood T cell repertoires in COVID-19 (dated by TCRdb to the early 2020s). Library preparation used the immunoSEQ multiplex PCR assay. TCRdb limited this immuneACCESS table to in-frame rearrangements with V and J called. A share of clones is missing; checked studies link under half to unresolved V genes, and the rest is unexplained. The sample profile shows around 59,000 clones; approximately 90% of them were found once. The ten largest clones add up to about 1.5% of the sample. Sequencing was performed on peripheral blood. These receptors came from a man between 60 and 70 years old with acute or convalescent COVID-19.

V gene TRBV6-6 combines with J gene TRBJ2-3; 10 bases map to TRBD2. The CDR3 runs 20 residues. The ends lost 6 bases at V and 0 bases at J; junction bases unmatched: 18. CDR1 is MNHNY, CDR2 SVGAGI, per germline (reference sequence). The CDR3: CASSSWGSGRARQSTDTQYF. Here the CDR3 DNA reads TGTGCCAGCAGCTCCTGGGGGAGCGGGAGGGCCCGGCAAAGCACAGATACGCAGTATTTT.

This chain connects TRBV29-1 to TRBJ1-1, with 7 nucleotides matching TRBD1. There are 14 residues in the CDR3. Looked up from germline, CDR1 is SQVTM and CDR2 is ANQGSEA. After removal of 8 bases from V and 4 bases from J, the junction contained 13 bases not matched to a gene. The CDR3 bases are TGCAGCTATAGGTTGAGGGGGCTTAGCACTGAAGCTTTCTTT. It yields the protein CSYRLRGLSTEAFF.

CDR3 sequence (DNA): TGTGCCAGCAGTTTCGCCGGGGGATCATTTGAAGCTTTCTTT. Translation gives CASSFAGGSFEAFF. This sequence joins TRBV27 and TRBJ1-1; a possible D gene is TRBD1 (5 bases). V lost 3 bases and J lost 7, with 15 bases in between. This CDR3 region has 14 residues. Germline values: CDR1 MNHEY, CDR2 SMNVEV (reference sequence).

This chain links TRBV30 with TRBJ1-3; no definite D call. CDR3 size: 15 residues. Germline V gene sequence: CDR1 GTSNPN, CDR2 SVGIG (reference sequence). V shed 2 bases and J shed 3 bases, with 14 bases lying between them. The CDR3 coding sequence is TGTGCCTGGAGTCAGGCCCCCTTTGGTGGAAACACCATATATTTT. Translated: CAWSQAPFGGNTIYF.

This clone was seen only once. J is TRBJ1-1 and V is TRBV18; 9 bases fit TRBD1. CDR1 and CDR2 (germline): KGHSH, LQKENI. The CDR3 covers 15 residues. J gave up 5 bases and V 4 bases, and 8 bases lay outside the gene matches. CDR3 in amino acids: CASSQPTGGPTEAFF. CDR3 in DNA: TGTGCCAGCTCACAACCTACAGGGGGCCCAACTGAAGCTTTCTTT.

The gene calls are TRBV6-2 or TRBV6-3 and TRBJ2-7; 9 bases fit TRBD1. The CDR3 is made up of 14 amino acids. Losses at the gene ends were 2 bases for V and 2 bases for J; bases not matched to a gene: 1. The germline V gene has CDR1 MNHEY and CDR2 SVGEGT. The CDR3 bases are TGTGCCAGCAGTTACGGACAGGGGACCTACGAGCAGTACTTC. Protein sequence: CASSYGQGTYEQYF.

The rearrangement links TRBV7-6 to TRBJ1-1, with TRBD1 as a possible D gene (6 bases). Germline values: CDR1 SGHVS, CDR2 FNYEAQ. This CDR3 spans 14 amino acids. Trimming left V 5 bases short and J 2 bases short, with 12 bases between. The CDR3 sequence: CASSLRTDNTEAFF. CDR3 sequence (DNA): TGTGCCAGCAGCCTCCGGACAGATAACACTGAAGCTTTCTTT.

This chain joins TRBV4-3 and TRBJ2-2, with D perhaps matching TRBD2 (5 bases). CDR1 LGHNA and CDR2 YSLEER come from the germline V gene. The CDR3 has 16 residues. V lost 4 bases and J lost 1, with 13 bases in between. CDR3 sequence: CASSRTSDMNTGELFF. Here the CDR3 DNA reads TGCGCCAGCAGCCGGACTTCCGATATGAACACCGGGGAGCTGTTTTTT.